This record covers a single T cell receptor (beta chain). Its antigen is still unknown. Here immunoSEQ multiplex PCR was the method, and the copy in TCRdb shows in-frame clones only, minus some. This repertoire shows approximately 150,000 clones, approximately 90% found once; its top ten account for 0.9% to 1.2%. The sample belongs to a study of T cell responses to AZD1222 COVID-19 vaccine. Points from the study as a whole: Possibly, clonal diversity was underestimated; donors were largely white British and included more females. Spike regions recognized by vaccine-associated CD4 TCRs spanned the protein, led by 160-218 and 743-854.

The sequence was obtained from an adult who received the AZD1222 COVID-19 vaccine. This material consisted of peripheral blood, taken 28 days after the second AZD1222 dose.

The chain's CDR3 is CASRGTGMYGYTF. The CDR3 DNA reads as TGTGCCAGTAGAGGAACAGGGATGTATGGCTACACCTTC. The chain is built from TRBV19 and TRBJ1-2; TRBD1 is a possible D gene (6 bases). Looked up from germline, CDR1 is LNHDA and CDR2 is SQIVND (reference sequence). Trimming cost V 6 bases and J 5 bases, with 13 bases left between them. The CDR3 extends over 13 amino acids.